This TCR beta chain was identified in a study of blood T cells in healthy people across ages. Study-wide results and caveats: Underestimates were what the diversity estimates from one million T cells were considered to be.

This clonotype appeared a single time. Its antigen is not identified. A much more abundant neighbour one base away suggests this may be a read error. For the second PCR, which ran for about 6 to 12 cycles, a sample-barcoded 5' primer and a J-beta primer mix were used. Each sample provided no less than 3 million CDR3-containing paired-end reads. MiXCR, applied by TCRdb to the 5' RACE reads, yields one record per CDR3 protein. The sample consists of roughly 1,700,000 distinct CDR3 sequences, about 30% of them appearing once. CDR1 and CDR2 (germline): MGHDK, SYGVNS. The CDR3 has 16 amino acids. V dropped 2 bases and J dropped 13 bases, with 24 bases sitting between them.

The J gene is TRBJ2-1, the V gene TRBV25-1; the D is unclear. Sequences were obtained from blood. This receptor was obtained from a woman in her thirties in good health. The CDR3 reads CASSEAQGWRQETQFF. The CDR3 DNA follows: TGTGCCAGCAGTGAAGCCCAAGGTTGGCGCCAAGAGACCCAGTTCTTC.